In its sample, the clone carrying this T cell receptor beta chain was seen once. Source study methods: Estimation of nucleated cell counts was performed using reference gene primer amplification. TCRdb keeps only in-frame clones here, not all; method: immunoSEQ multiplex PCR. That table gives V, J and clone size, and the DNA gave D and trimming. The data contain around 60,000 clones, approximately 80% of them singletons. This sample is part of a study of blood T cell repertoires in COVID-19. Study at large: Whether acute or convalescent, the COVID-19 samples came from the United States, Italy and Spain. PBMCs, B-cell-depleted T cells, or T cells were the source of the cDNA or gDNA that made up the material.

V dropped 7 bases and J dropped 6 bases, with 15 bases sitting between them. In germline, CDR1 is SSHAT, CDR2 FNYEAQ (reference sequence). This CDR3 has 14 residues. Sequencing used peripheral blood. The chain has TRBV7-7 and TRBJ2-2, with TRBD2 as a possible D gene (6 bases). This TCR derives from a woman of 80 years or more with active or convalescent COVID-19. The CDR3 loop is CASTRNPGAGELFF. As DNA, the CDR3 is TGTGCCAGCACAAGAAATCCGGGGGCCGGGGAGCTGTTTTTT.